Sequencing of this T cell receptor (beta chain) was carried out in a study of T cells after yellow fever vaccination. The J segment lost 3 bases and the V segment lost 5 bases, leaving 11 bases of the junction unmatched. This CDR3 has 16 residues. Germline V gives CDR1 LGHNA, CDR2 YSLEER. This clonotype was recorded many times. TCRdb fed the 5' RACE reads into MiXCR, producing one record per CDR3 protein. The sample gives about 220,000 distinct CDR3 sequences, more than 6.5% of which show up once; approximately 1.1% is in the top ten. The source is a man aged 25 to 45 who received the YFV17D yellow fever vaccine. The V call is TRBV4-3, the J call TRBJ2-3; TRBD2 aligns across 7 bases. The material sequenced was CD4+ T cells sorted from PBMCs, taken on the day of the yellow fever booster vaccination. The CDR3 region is CASSGRATIRTDTQYF. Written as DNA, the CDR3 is TGCGCCAGCAGCGGGAGGGCCACCATCAGGACAGATACGCAGTATTTT.